This T cell receptor beta chain was found in a study of CD8 T cells in Susac syndrome. This CDR3 contains 15 residues. Germline CDR1 SQVTM, CDR2 ANQGSEA. Trimming pared 6 bases from V and 5 bases from J, leaving 22 bases between. It was negative isolation that provided the CD8+ and CD4+ T cells, whereas TEMRA cells were enriched by FACS. RNA totalling about 0.45 to 1 ug underwent reverse transcription with random hexamers. TCRdb re-derived calls from the immunoSEQ multiplex PCR reads in MiXCR, one entry per CDR3 protein. Here the sample spans nearly 200,000 distinct CDR3 sequences, more than 90% being singletons.

This sequence originates from a human donor with multiple sclerosis. The chain recombines TRBV29-1 with TRBJ2-5; D ambiguous. The sample consisted of CD4+ T cells from PBMCs. This CDR3 is CSVPGRAGRRETQYF. CDR3 DNA sequence: TGCAGCGTCCCCGGAAGGGCAGGCCGTCGGGAGACCCAGTACTTC.